This T cell receptor (beta chain) was sequenced during a study of OX40 agonist ivuxolimab in advanced cancers. Overall study context: Enrollees could have had prior anti-PD-1, anti-PD-L1 or anti-CTLA-4 therapy, which around 40% had received. Points from the study as a whole: Antigen specificity remained undetermined for the expanded peripheral T cells.

A note on this clone: Its specificity is not known.

The table came from immunoSEQ multiplex PCR; TCRdb's copy has only in-frame clones and leaves some out. The table includes tens of thousands of clones, over 75% detected once. This CDR3 spans 15 amino acids. V shed 0 bases and J 2 bases; nucleotides not matched to a gene: 0. Germline lookup yields CDR1 SGDLS and CDR2 YYNGEE. The chain joins TRBV9 to TRBJ2-7; 12 nucleotides match TRBD2. The receptor's source is an adult with an advanced solid tumor such as melanoma, head and neck, liver or kidney cancer. Material: CD4+ or CD8+ T cells sorted from blood, obtained in a trial of the OX40 agonist ivuxolimab. This chain's CDR3 is CASSVASGRAYEQYF. CDR3 DNA: TGTGCCAGCAGCGTAGCTAGCGGGAGGGCCTACGAGCAGTACTTC.